This TCR beta chain was observed in a study of cytomegalovirus exposure and HLA in healthy donors. CDR1 is SGHNT, CDR2 YYREEE, per germline (reference sequence). The CDR3 sequence is 12 residues long. V was shortened by 6 bases and J by 2 bases, with 8 bases between the two germline ends. PCR used 60 Vbeta primers and 13 Jbeta primers. The assay was immunoSEQ multiplex PCR, and TCRdb's table has in-frame clones only and misses some. The sample consists of a few hundred thousand clones, just under 85% of them appearing once. Comments on this clone: Antigen specificity is unknown.

Findings and limits, study-wide: For TCR beta chains, V- and J-gene trimming was later linked to a missense DCLRE1C variant. Across HLA loci, a later analysis found differing TCR association rates, with DRB1 most and HLA-C fewest.

J is TRBJ1-1 and V is TRBV5-4; D is possibly TRBD1 (6 bases). Sequenced sample: PBMCs. The origin of this receptor is a woman aged 40-49 years in good health and CMV-seronegative. The CDR3 DNA is TGTGCCAGCACCAGGGGTAACACTGAAGCTTTCTTT. This encodes CASTRGNTEAFF.